One sample yielded the 21 T cell receptor beta chains listed below, sequenced in a study of identical twins (dated by TCRdb to 2016 to 2017). The receptor library was made with 5' RACE. Sequencing was carried out with an Illumina HiSeq 2000. TCRdb reprocessing: public reads trimmed at Q25 with fastp, clones called with MiXCR, in-frame beta chains kept. A single entry per CDR3 protein holds the most common genes and DNA from its merged rows. A total of around 470,000 distinct CDR3 sequences appear in this sample, approximately 14% of them only once. The ten top clones hold about 0.54% of the sample. This sample was shared with a second study, whose subject was yellow fever vaccine responses in identical twins.

The sequenced sample was CD4+ T cells sorted from blood. Every receptor here comes from a woman younger than 30 in good health.

This clonotype has a handful of counts. The chain links TRBV7-3 to TRBJ1-1; no reliable D call. The CDR3 has 14 residues. Per the germline V gene, CDR1 is SGHTA and CDR2 is FQGTGA. Trimming stripped 4 bases from V and 1 base from J, with 10 bases between. As DNA, the CDR3 is TGTGCCAGCAGCTCCGGGCCTCAGAACACTGAAGCTTTCTTT. The encoded protein is CASSSGPQNTEAFF.

The chain joins TRBV7-2 to TRBJ2-5, with 9 bases that match TRBD1. CDR3 length: 16 residues. V lost 5 bases, J lost 0 bases, and 7 bases stayed unmatched. Germline CDR1 and CDR2: SGHTA and FQGNSA. CDR3 protein: CASSLSDRGNQETQYF. CDR3 nucleotides: TGTGCCAGCAGCCTCTCGGACAGGGGAAACCAAGAGACCCAGTACTTC.

This clonotype was observed a few times. J is TRBJ2-7 and V is TRBV6-2 or TRBV6-3; no firm D call. V gave up 5 bases and J gave up 7 bases, with 21 bases separating them. Germline lookup yields CDR1 MNHEY and CDR2 SVGEGT. This CDR3 spans 15 amino acids. Written as DNA, the CDR3 is TGTGCCAGCAGTGCTCCCCCCCCAACAACTCAGGAGCAGTACTTC. It yields the protein CASSAPPPTTQEQYF.

This sequence joins TRBV27 and TRBJ2-3; D is tentatively TRBD1 or TRBD2 (5 bases each). This CDR3 spans 18 amino acids. Germline CDR1 reads MNHEY; CDR2 reads SMNVEV (reference sequence). V was trimmed by 2 bases and J by 3 bases, leaving 21 bases between them. The CDR3, as DNA: TGTGCCAGCAGTTTAGCTAGCCGGGTGGTGAGGGGAACAGATACGCAGTATTTT. It is translated as CASSLASRVVRGTDTQYF.

Only a few counts were recorded for this clonotype. This chain links TRBV14 with TRBJ2-7; 9 bases fit TRBD2. Germline CDR1 and CDR2: SGHDN and FVKESK. V dropped 4 bases and J dropped 2; count of bases not matched to a gene: 6. The CDR3 is 15 residues long. CDR3 sequence (DNA): TGTGCCAGCAGCCGCACTAGCGGGTATCCCTACGAGCAGTACTTC. As protein: CASSRTSGYPYEQYF. Combining the CDR3 with reference TRBV14 and TRBJ2-7 gives the whole variable domain EAGVTQFPSHSVIEKGQTVTLRCDPISGHDNLYWYRRVMGKEIKFLLHFVKESKQDESGMPNNRFLAERTGGTYSTLKVQPAELEDSGVYFCASSRTSGYPYEQYFGPGTRLTVT.

The chain employs TRBV20-1 and TRBJ2-1, with D unclear. V gave up 6 bases and J gave up 6 bases, with 21 bases separating them. CDR1 DFQATT and CDR2 SNEGSKA come from the germline V gene (reference sequence). The CDR3 sequence is 15 residues long. The CDR3 protein is CSALFGRTKGNEQFF. The CDR3 region has the DNA TGCAGTGCCCTTTTTGGACGGACGAAAGGCAATGAGCAGTTCTTC.

There are many counts of this clonotype. The V and J genes are TRBV5-6 and TRBJ2-1; D uncertain. Germline V gene sequence: CDR1 SGHDT, CDR2 YYEEEE. The V and J ends lost 2 bases and 4 bases respectively, with 13 bases between them. The CDR3 runs 15 residues. The CDR3 DNA sequence: TGTGCCAGCAGCTTAGACACTGGCCCTTACAATGAGCAGTTCTTC. Protein product: CASSLDTGPYNEQFF.

This clonotype was found a few times. The chain has TRBV20-1 and TRBJ2-7; D remains unclear. The CDR3 spans 15 residues. Per germline, CDR1 DFQATT and CDR2 SNEGSKA (reference sequence). Trimming stripped 0 bases from V and 7 bases from J, with 19 bases between. The CDR3 nucleotides read TGCAGTGCTAGAGATAGGGTGACGGGTGTGGGTGAGCAGTACTTC. It translates to CSARDRVTGVGEQYF.

There are a few counts of this clonotype. The CDR3 coding sequence is TGCAGTGCTAGAACCGGCACCGGGGAGCTGTTTTTT. Amino acids: CSARTGTGELFF. The chain recombines TRBV20-1 with TRBJ2-2, with D unclear. V lost 2 bases and J 4 bases, leaving 5 bases between the germline ends. This CDR3 spans 12 amino acids. Germline V CDR1 and CDR2: DFQATT, SNEGSKA (reference sequence).

This clonotype was found a few times. V is TRBV7-2 and J is TRBJ2-7, with 7 bases matching TRBD1. The length of the CDR3 is 15 residues. CDR1 is SGHTA and CDR2 is FQGNSA in the germline V gene. Trimming took 5 bases from V and 2 from J; bases not matched to a gene: 9. CDR3 sequence reads: CASSGDRVTTYEQYF. The CDR3 DNA follows: TGTGCCAGCAGCGGAGACAGGGTTACCACCTACGAGCAGTACTTC.

The chain has TRBV12-3 or TRBV12-4 and TRBJ2-3, with TRBD2 identical over 9 bases. V gave up 6 bases and J gave up 1 base; unmatched junction bases: 11. The length of the CDR3 is 17 residues. The CDR3 DNA reads TGTGCCAGCAGCCGCCTAGGACGCGGGGGGGGCACAGATACGCAGTATTTT. Encoded protein: CASSRLGRGGGTDTQYF.

The rearrangement joins TRBV6-9 to TRBJ2-7; 9 bases fit TRBD2. The CDR3 loop spans 14 amino acids. V trimming: 7 bases; J trimming: 5 bases; junction bases outside the gene matches: 9. Germline CDR1 and CDR2: MNHGY and SVAAGI. In DNA, the CDR3 is TGTGCCAGCAATCATAGCGGGAGATCGGACGAGCAGTACTTC. Translating it yields CASNHSGRSDEQYF.

This clonotype was seen at least ten times. The rearrangement links TRBV12-3 or TRBV12-4 to TRBJ2-3; D possibly corresponds to TRBD2 (5 bases). The CDR3 length is 12 residues. V was shortened by 7 bases and J by 4 bases, with 9 bases between the two germline ends. DNA of the CDR3: TGTGCCAGCAACGAAGCGGCAGATACGCAGTATTTT. Protein: CASNEAADTQYF.

In this sample, this clonotype turned up a few times. V gene TRBV20-1 combines with J gene TRBJ2-6, with 9 bases that match TRBD1. Germline CDR1 is DFQATT and CDR2 is SNEGSKA (reference sequence). This CDR3 region has 15 residues. The CDR3 is CRARDRASGANVLTF. Here the CDR3 DNA reads TGCAGGGCCCGGGACAGGGCGTCTGGGGCCAACGTCCTGACTTTC.

There are a few counts of this clonotype. The V gene is TRBV28, the J gene TRBJ2-1, with 9 bases that match TRBD2. Unmatched junction bases numbered 12, after V lost 6 bases and J lost 9 bases. There are 15 residues in the CDR3. Germline CDR1 reads MDHEN; CDR2 reads SYDVKM. CDR3: CASSRAGLAYGEQFF. The DNA for the CDR3 is TGTGCCAGCAGCCGCGCAGGACTAGCGTATGGTGAGCAGTTCTTC.

This clonotype was counted only a few times. The rearrangement uses TRBV6-2 or TRBV6-3 and TRBJ2-7, with D hard to call. V was pared by 0 bases and J by 6 bases, with 12 bases between. The CDR3 has 14 residues. Germline loops: CDR1 MNHEY, CDR2 SVGEGT. The DNA of the CDR3 is TGTGCCAGCAGTTACTCGGGGAAATTTGGCGAGCAGTACTTC. This translates into CASSYSGKFGEQYF.

This clonotype was recorded a few times. The chain uses TRBV2 and TRBJ1-4, with D unclear. The length of the CDR3 is 16 residues. V gave up 6 bases and J gave up 8 bases, with 22 bases separating them. CDR1 is SNHLY, CDR2 FYNNEI, per germline. CDR3 in amino acids: CASRDRAHVTREKLFF. The CDR3 DNA reads TGTGCCAGCAGAGACCGGGCACATGTAACGAGGGAAAAACTGTTTTTT.

The V gene is TRBV24-1, the J gene TRBJ2-1; 9 bases align to TRBD1. The CDR3 runs to 15 residues. V was pared by 6 bases and J by 7 bases, with 9 bases of the junction left unmatched. The germline V gene encodes CDR1 KGHDR and CDR2 SFDVKD. The CDR3 reads CATSPSGTGTNEQFF. In DNA form, the CDR3 reads TGTGCCACCAGTCCTTCGGGGACAGGGACGAATGAGCAGTTCTTC.

This chain uses TRBV4-2 with TRBJ2-1; TRBD2 aligns across 8 bases. The CDR3 extends over 17 amino acids. Germline loops: CDR1 LGHNA, CDR2 YNFKEQ. The V segment lost 0 bases and the J segment 8 bases; nucleotides outside the gene matches: 12. CDR3 nucleotides: TGTGCCAGCAGCCAAGAAGGGCGGTTGCGGGGGGAGGATGAGCAGTTCTTC. This sequence encodes CASSQEGRLRGEDEQFF.

Only a few counts were recorded for this clonotype. The V and J genes are TRBV6-2 or TRBV6-3 and TRBJ2-7; 10 bases align to TRBD2. Germline CDR1 is MNHEY and CDR2 is SVGEGT. Trimming took 1 base from V and 3 from J; bases not matched to a gene: 6. The CDR3 runs to 16 residues. CDR3 bases: TGTGCCAGCAGTTACTATAATCTAGCGGGAGACTACGAGCAGTACTTC. This sequence encodes CASSYYNLAGDYEQYF.

This clonotype has more than one count but fewer than ten. V is TRBV4-2 and J is TRBJ2-4, with 13 bases matching TRBD2. The V gene end was trimmed by 1 base and the J gene end by 0 bases; junction bases not matched to a gene: 0. CDR3 length equals 17 residues. Germline V CDR1 and CDR2: LGHNA, YNFKEQ. In nucleotides, the CDR3 is TGTGCCAGCAGCCAAGGACTAGCGGGAGGAGCCAAAAACATTCAGTACTTC. Translation gives CASSQGLAGGAKNIQYF.